This TCR beta chain originates from a study of chemoradiotherapy in HPV16-positive cancers. Study-wide context: Candidate HPV-specific clones and shared TCR motifs came from a couple of HPV16-positive patients. Study results and caveats: HPV-responsive T-cell expansion during chemoradiotherapy was linked to improved recurrence-free survival in HPV16-positive patients. During treatment, candidate HPV-specific clones and E7-related motifs expanded in tumor.

Samples were taken several times over chemoradiotherapy. This clone was recorded a few times. The antigen remains unidentified. Generated by immunoSEQ multiplex PCR, the TCRdb table keeps only in-frame clones and is missing some. This table has some 30,000 clones, roughly 78% appearing once. The germline V gene has CDR1 WNHNN and CDR2 SYGVQD (reference sequence). The CDR3 length is 13 residues. The V gene lost 5 bases and the J gene lost 3 bases, with 10 bases spanning the gap. The receptor was derived from a human donor with HPV-associated anogenital cancer. The rearrangement uses TRBV10-1 and TRBJ1-2, with D hard to call. The starting material was blood, obtained from a patient who underwent chemoradiotherapy. The CDR3 bases are TGCGCCAGCAGTCGTCCAGAGGACTATGGCTACACCTTC. Encoded protein: CASSRPEDYGYTF.